This T cell receptor beta chain was observed in a study of PD-1 blockade in classical Hodgkin lymphoma. The table came from immunoSEQ multiplex PCR; TCRdb's copy has only in-frame clones and leaves some out. The repertoire holds about 97,000 clones, with 65% to 85% as singletons. CDR3 length: 15 amino acids. Germline loops: CDR1 SGHNT, CDR2 YYREEE (reference sequence). V shed 5 bases, J shed 7 bases, and the junction held 7 bases outside the gene matches. Notes on this clone: What it binds is unknown.

Study-level results: Prior to therapy, complete responders displayed diversity much like that of newly diagnosed patients.

Each and every patient relapsed after autologous stem cell transplantation, and patients got differing brentuximab vedotin exposure. Patients reached a best response of complete response, partial response or progressive disease. The chain joins TRBV5-4 to TRBJ2-2, with 11 bases aligning to TRBD2. The origin of this receptor is a human donor with classical Hodgkin lymphoma. This sample comprised peripheral blood mononuclear cells (PBMCs), obtained at baseline. As DNA, the CDR3 is TGTGCCAGCAGTCAACTAGCGGGAGTCCACGGGGAGCTGTTTTTT. Its protein is CASSQLAGVHGELFF.